The next 11 T cell receptor beta chains were all read from a single sample in a study of CD4+ T cells in melanoma. The assay was immunoSEQ multiplex PCR, and TCRdb's table has in-frame clones only and misses some. The sample lists about 140,000 clones, nearly 95% occurring once. Receptor source: a human donor with melanoma.

In its sample, this clone was seen once. The chain carries TRBV5-1 and TRBJ2-5; the D is unclear. V lost 7 bases to trimming and J lost 0 bases, with 13 bases between them. The CDR3 loop spans 14 amino acids. CDR1 is SGHRS and CDR2 is YFSETQ in the germline V gene. The CDR3 coding sequence is TGCGCCAGCCGCCTTCTGGCGAACCAAGAGACCCAGTACTTC. Protein sequence: CASRLLANQETQYF.

The chain couples TRBV27 to TRBJ2-1, with D tentatively TRBD2 (6 bases). With 2 bases removed from V and 6 bases from J, the gap between germline ends came to 11 bases. Germline V gives CDR1 MNHEY, CDR2 SMNVEV (reference sequence). The CDR3 is 14 amino acids. The chain's CDR3 is CASSLRSGGNEQFF. The CDR3 coding sequence is TGTGCCAGCAGTTTACGGTCCGGGGGCAATGAGCAGTTCTTC.

This sequence joins TRBV7-8 and TRBJ1-5; D gene ambiguous. The CDR3 runs to 14 residues. Germline loops: CDR1 SGHVS, CDR2 FQNEAQ. V was cut by 1 base and J by 7 bases, with 11 bases left in between. The CDR3 nucleotides are TGTGCCAGCAGCTTAGATAGCCCCCTCCAGCCCCAGCATTTT. Translated: CASSLDSPLQPQHF.

Concerning this clone: One end of the junction fails to match germline, which may point to a read error. The rearrangement links TRBV5-6 to TRBJ1-5, with 10 bases that match TRBD1. The CDR3 totals 15 residues. Germline V lookup: CDR1 SGHDT, CDR2 YYEEEE. CDR3 protein: CASSRDRGPNRPQHF. CDR3 in DNA: TGTGCCAGCAGCAGGGACAGGGGACCGAATCGGCCCCAGCATTTT.

The J gene is TRBJ1-5, the V gene TRBV6-1; D perhaps matches TRBD1 (5 bases). Per germline, CDR1 MNHNS and CDR2 SASEGT. The CDR3 loop spans 16 amino acids. V was cut by 3 bases and J by 3 bases, with 15 bases left in between. This CDR3 is CASSELEGRNNQPQHF. In DNA, the CDR3 is TGTGCCAGCAGTGAGTTGGAGGGGCGGAACAATCAGCCCCAGCATTTT.

CDR3 sequence (DNA): TGTGCCAGCAGCTTAGCCCCCTCGGGGGGGCAAGAGACCCAGTACTTC. Its translation is CASSLAPSGGQETQYF. The V gene is TRBV11-1, the J gene TRBJ2-5, with 8 bases matching TRBD2. The CDR3 has 16 amino acids. The germline V gene encodes CDR1 SGHAT and CDR2 FQDESV (reference sequence). V shed 0 bases and J 2 bases; nucleotides not matched to a gene: 5. The variable domain in full, completed from reference TRBV11-1 and TRBJ2-5, reads EAEVAQSPRYKITEKSQAVAFWCDPISGHATLYWYRQILGQGPELLVQFQDESVVDDSQLPKDRFSAERLKGVDSTLKIQPAELGDSAMYLCASSLAPSGGQETQYFGPGTRLLVL.

The V gene is TRBV7-9, the J gene TRBJ2-4; D is possibly TRBD2 (5 bases). Germline V gene data show CDR1 as SEHNR and CDR2 as FQNEAQ (reference sequence). The CDR3 loop spans 14 amino acids. Trimming stripped 5 bases from V and 5 bases from J, with 13 bases between. The CDR3 loop is CASSLTGYENIQYF. CDR3 DNA sequence: TGTGCCAGCAGCCTTACGGGGTACGAAAACATTCAGTACTTC. The full variable domain, with the rest looked up from reference TRBV7-9 and TRBJ2-4, is DTGVSQNPRHKITKRGQNVTFRCDPISEHNRLYWYRQTLGQGPEFLTYFQNEAQLEKSRLLSDRFSAERPKGSFSTLEIQRTEQGDSAMYLCASSLTGYENIQYFGAGTRLSVL.

The chain employs TRBV6-5 and TRBJ1-5, with no clear D. The CDR3 runs to 13 residues. The germline V gene encodes CDR1 MNHEY and CDR2 SVGAGI. Trimming took off 6 bases at V and 7 bases at J, with 13 bases between the two ends. This CDR3 is CASSLTNSQPQHF. The CDR3 nucleotides read TGTGCCAGCAGCCTCACCAACTCGCAGCCCCAGCATTTT.

The chain joins TRBV6-5 to TRBJ1-2; maybe TRBD1 (6 bases). V lost 4 bases and J lost 1, with 13 bases in between. The V gene's germline CDR1 is MNHEY and CDR2 SVGAGI. This CDR3 region has 15 residues. CDR3 sequence (DNA): TGTGCCAGCAGTTCCCGACAGGACCTTAACTATGGCTACACCTTC. Protein sequence: CASSSRQDLNYGYTF.

The rearrangement links TRBV6-1 to TRBJ2-7; 7 bases align to TRBD1. Per the germline V gene, CDR1 is MNHNS and CDR2 is SASEGT. V dropped 5 bases and J dropped 2; count of bases not matched to a gene: 9. The CDR3 runs 15 residues. This chain's CDR3 is CASSLTGTDTYEQYF. The CDR3 DNA sequence: TGTGCCAGCAGTTTAACCGGGACAGACACCTACGAGCAGTACTTC.

The chain has TRBV7-8 and TRBJ2-3; D gene ambiguous. Germline V gene lookup returns CDR1 SGHVS and CDR2 FQNEAQ. The CDR3 totals 16 residues. The V end was cut by 5 bases, the J end by 0 bases, with 15 bases between. The CDR3 region has the DNA TGTGCCAGCAGCACCGCTAAGGAATACAGCACAGATACGCAGTATTTT. It translates to CASSTAKEYSTDTQYF.